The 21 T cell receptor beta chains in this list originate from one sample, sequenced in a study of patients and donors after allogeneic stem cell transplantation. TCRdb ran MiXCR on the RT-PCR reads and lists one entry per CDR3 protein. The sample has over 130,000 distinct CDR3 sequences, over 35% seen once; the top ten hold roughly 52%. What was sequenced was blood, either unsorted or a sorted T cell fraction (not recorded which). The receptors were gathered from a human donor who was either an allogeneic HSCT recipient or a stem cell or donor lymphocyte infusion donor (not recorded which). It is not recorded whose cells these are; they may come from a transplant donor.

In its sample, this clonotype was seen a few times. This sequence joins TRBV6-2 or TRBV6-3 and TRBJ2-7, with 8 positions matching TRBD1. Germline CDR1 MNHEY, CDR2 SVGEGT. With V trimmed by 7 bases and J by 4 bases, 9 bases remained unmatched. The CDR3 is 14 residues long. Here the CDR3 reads CASMKAGGGYEQYF. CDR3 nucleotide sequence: TGTGCCAGCATGAAGGCAGGGGGCGGTTACGAGCAGTACTTC.

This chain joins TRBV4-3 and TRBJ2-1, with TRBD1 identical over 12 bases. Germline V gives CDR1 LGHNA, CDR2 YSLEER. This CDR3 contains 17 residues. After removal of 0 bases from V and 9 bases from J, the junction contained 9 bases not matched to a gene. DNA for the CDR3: TGCGCCAGCAGCCAAGATCGGGGGACAGGGGGCGTTTTTGAGCAGTTCTTC. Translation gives CASSQDRGTGGVFEQFF.

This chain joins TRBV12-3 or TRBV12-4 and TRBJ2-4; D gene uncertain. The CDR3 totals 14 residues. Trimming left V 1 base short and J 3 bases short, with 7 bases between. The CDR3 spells CASSLGSNKNIQYF. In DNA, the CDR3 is TGTGCCAGCAGTTTAGGCAGTAACAAAAACATTCAGTACTTC.

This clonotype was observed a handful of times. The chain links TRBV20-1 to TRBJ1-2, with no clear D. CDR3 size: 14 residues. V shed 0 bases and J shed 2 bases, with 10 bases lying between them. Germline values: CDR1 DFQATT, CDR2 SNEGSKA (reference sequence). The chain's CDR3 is CSARDVQSNYGYTF. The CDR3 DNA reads TGCAGTGCTAGAGATGTACAGTCCAACTATGGCTACACCTTC.

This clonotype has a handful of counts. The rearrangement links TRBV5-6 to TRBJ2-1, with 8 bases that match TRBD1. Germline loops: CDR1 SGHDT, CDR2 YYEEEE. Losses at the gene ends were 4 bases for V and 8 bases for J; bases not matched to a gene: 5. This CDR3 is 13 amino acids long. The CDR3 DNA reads TGTGCCAGCAGCAGGGACAGGCAGGATGAGCAGTTCTTC. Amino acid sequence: CASSRDRQDEQFF.

This chain's CDR3 is CASSFPPGQSSYEQYF. The CDR3, as DNA: TGTGCCAGCAGTTTCCCTCCGGGACAGTCCTCCTACGAGCAGTACTTC. The chain is built from TRBV28 and TRBJ2-7; 7 positions agree with TRBD1. This CDR3 has 16 amino acids. Germline V gene lookup returns CDR1 MDHEN and CDR2 SYDVKM. J lost 0 bases, V lost 3 bases, and 8 bases had no gene match.

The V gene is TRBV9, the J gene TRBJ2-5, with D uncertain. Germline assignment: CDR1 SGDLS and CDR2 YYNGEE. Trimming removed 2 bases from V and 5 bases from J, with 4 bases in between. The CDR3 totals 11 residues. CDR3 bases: TGTGCCAGCAGCGTTCCCGAGACCCAGTACTTC. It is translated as CASSVPETQYF.

As DNA, the CDR3 is TGCAGTGCTGGGGCCGGCTTTTCGGGGGAGCAGTTCTTC. It translates to CSAGAGFSGEQFF. This rearrangement joins TRBV20-1 to TRBJ2-1; D may correspond to TRBD1 or TRBD2 (5 bases each). Germline CDR1 is DFQATT and CDR2 is SNEGSKA (reference sequence). The CDR3 is 13 amino acids. V was clipped by 5 bases and J by 10 bases, with 18 bases between them.

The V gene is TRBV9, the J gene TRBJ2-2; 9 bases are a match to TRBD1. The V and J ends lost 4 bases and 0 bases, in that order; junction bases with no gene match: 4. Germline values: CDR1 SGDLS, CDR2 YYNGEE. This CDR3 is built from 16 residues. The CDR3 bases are TGTGCCAGCAGCCCCCGGACAGGGGCGAACACCGGGGAGCTGTTTTTT. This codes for CASSPRTGANTGELFF. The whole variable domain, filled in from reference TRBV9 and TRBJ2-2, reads DSGVTQTPKHLITATGQRVTLRCSPRSGDLSVYWYQQSLDQGLQFLIQYYNGEERAKGNILERFSAQQFPDLHSELNLSSLELGDSALYFCASSPRTGANTGELFFGEGSRLTVL.

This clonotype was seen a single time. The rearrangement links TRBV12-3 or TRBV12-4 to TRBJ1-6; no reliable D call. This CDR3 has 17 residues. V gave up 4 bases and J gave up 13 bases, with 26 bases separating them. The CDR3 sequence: CASSCQREDRSMMPLHF. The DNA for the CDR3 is TGTGCCAGCAGTTGCCAGAGGGAGGACCGATCAATGATGCCCCTCCACTTT.

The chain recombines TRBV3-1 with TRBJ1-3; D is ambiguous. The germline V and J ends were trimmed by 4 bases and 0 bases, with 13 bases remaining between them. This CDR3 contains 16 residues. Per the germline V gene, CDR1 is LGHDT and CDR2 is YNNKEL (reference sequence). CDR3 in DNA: TGTGCCAGCAGCCCAACGGTGACCTACTCTGGAAACACCATATATTTT. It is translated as CASSPTVTYSGNTIYF.

CDR3 amino acids: CSARKLAGGPGFF. The CDR3 coding sequence is TGCAGTGCTAGGAAACTAGCGGGGGGCCCAGGGTTCTTC. This chain connects TRBV20-1 to TRBJ2-1, with 12 bases fitting TRBD2. CDR3 length: 13 residues. CDR1 is DFQATT, CDR2 SNEGSKA, per germline (reference sequence). Unmatched junction bases numbered 9, after V lost 3 bases and J lost 15 bases.

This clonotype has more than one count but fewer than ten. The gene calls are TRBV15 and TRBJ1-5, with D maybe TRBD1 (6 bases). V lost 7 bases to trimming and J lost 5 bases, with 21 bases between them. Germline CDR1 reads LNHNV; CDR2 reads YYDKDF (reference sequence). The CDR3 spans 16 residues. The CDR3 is CATTTYSGAIHQPQHF. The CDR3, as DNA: TGTGCCACCACTACGTATTCAGGGGCCATTCATCAGCCCCAGCATTTT.

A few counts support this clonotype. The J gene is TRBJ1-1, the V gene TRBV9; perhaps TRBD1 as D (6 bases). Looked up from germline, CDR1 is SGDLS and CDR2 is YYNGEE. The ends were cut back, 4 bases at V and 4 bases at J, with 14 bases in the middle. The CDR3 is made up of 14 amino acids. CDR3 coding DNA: TGTGCCAGCAGCCCTCCGGGGGGGGCCACTGAAGCTTTCTTT. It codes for CASSPPGGATEAFF.

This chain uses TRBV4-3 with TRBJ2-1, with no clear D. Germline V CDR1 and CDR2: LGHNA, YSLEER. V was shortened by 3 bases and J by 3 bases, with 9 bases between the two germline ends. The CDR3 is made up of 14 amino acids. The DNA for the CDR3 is TGCGCCAGCAGCCAGATGGGCCGCTACAATGAGCAGTTCTTC. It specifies CASSQMGRYNEQFF.

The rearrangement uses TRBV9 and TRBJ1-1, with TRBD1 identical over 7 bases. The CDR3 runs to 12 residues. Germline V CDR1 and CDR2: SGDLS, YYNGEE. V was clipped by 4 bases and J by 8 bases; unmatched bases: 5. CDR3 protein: CASSTGQAEAFF. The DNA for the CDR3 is TGTGCCAGCAGCACCGGACAGGCAGAAGCTTTCTTT.

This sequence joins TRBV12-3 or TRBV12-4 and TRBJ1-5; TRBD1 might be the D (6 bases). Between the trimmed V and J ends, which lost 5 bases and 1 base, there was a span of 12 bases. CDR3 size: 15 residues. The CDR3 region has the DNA TGTGCCAGCAGTAGTCAAGGGGGAAGCAATCAGCCCCAGCATTTT. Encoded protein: CASSSQGGSNQPQHF.

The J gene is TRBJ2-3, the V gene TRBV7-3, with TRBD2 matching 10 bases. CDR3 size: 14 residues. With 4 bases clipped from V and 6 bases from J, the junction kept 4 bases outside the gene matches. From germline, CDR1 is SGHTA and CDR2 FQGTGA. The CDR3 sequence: CASSYSGGMDTQYF. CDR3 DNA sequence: TGTGCCAGCAGCTATAGCGGGGGGATGGATACGCAGTATTTT.

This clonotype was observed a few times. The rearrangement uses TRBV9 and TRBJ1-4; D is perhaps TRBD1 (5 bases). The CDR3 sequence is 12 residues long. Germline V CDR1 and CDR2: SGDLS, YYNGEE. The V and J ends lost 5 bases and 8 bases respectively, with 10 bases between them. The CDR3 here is CASSGGGEKLFF. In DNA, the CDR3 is TGTGCCAGCAGTGGGGGAGGCGAAAAACTGTTTTTT.

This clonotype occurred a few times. CDR3 nucleotides: TGTGCCAGCAGCCCCCGCGGGGGGCTAGCTTCACCCCTCCACTTT. Its protein product is CASSPRGGLASPLHF. This chain links TRBV6-5 with TRBJ1-6, with a possible D match to TRBD1 (6 bases). V lost 6 bases and J lost 9, with 18 bases in between. This CDR3 is built from 15 residues. Germline CDR1 is MNHEY and CDR2 is SVGAGI.

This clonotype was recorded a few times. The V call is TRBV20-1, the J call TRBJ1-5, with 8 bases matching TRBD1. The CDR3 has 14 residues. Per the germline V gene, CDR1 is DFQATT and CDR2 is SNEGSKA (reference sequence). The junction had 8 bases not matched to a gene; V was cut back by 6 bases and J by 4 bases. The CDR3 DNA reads TGCAGTGCCTTATTTCAGGGGGCGAATCAGCCCCAGCATTTT. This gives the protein CSALFQGANQPQHF.